One and the same sample provided the 31 T cell receptor beta chains below, sequenced in a study of cytomegalovirus exposure and HLA in healthy donors. The study ran its PCR with 60 Vbeta and 13 Jbeta primers. Only in-frame clones appear in the TCRdb table, and some are missing; sequencing was by immunoSEQ multiplex PCR. The sample data list some 150,000 clones. The sample taken for sequencing was PBMCs. These TCRs come from a woman aged 18 to 35 in good health and CMV-seronegative.

The rearrangement joins TRBV21-1 to TRBJ2-1; TRBD2 reflects the table's D call only, with no check against the DNA. TRBV21-1 is reported as a pseudogene. The CDR3 loop spans 15 amino acids. CDR3 loop: CASSLPESSYNEQFF. For the CDR3, the DNA is TGTGCCAGCAGCCTTCCGGAGAGCTCCTACAATGAGCAGTTCTTC.

V gene TRBV11-1 combines with J gene TRBJ1-1, with 12 bases matching TRBD1. The germline gives CDR1 SGHAT, CDR2 FQDESV (reference sequence). Germline trimming cut 4 bases from V and 5 bases from J; bases unmatched to any gene: 5. This CDR3 region has 15 residues. CDR3 region: CASSSPGQGATEAFF. CDR3 bases: TGTGCCAGCAGCTCTCCGGGACAGGGGGCTACTGAAGCTTTCTTT. Full variable domain (rest looked up from reference TRBV11-1 and TRBJ1-1): EAEVAQSPRYKITEKSQAVAFWCDPISGHATLYWYRQILGQGPELLVQFQDESVVDDSQLPKDRFSAERLKGVDSTLKIQPAELGDSAMYLCASSSPGQGATEAFFGQGTRLTVV.

A remark on this clone: The same CDR3 also results from other DNA sequences found in this sample. The chain uses TRBV19 and TRBJ1-3, with D possibly matching TRBD1 (6 bases). Per the germline V gene, CDR1 is LNHDA and CDR2 is SQIVND (reference sequence). The CDR3 totals 14 residues. Trimming pared 3 bases from V and 4 bases from J, leaving 10 bases between. The DNA for the CDR3 is TGTGCCAGTAGTATGGCAGGGGCGGGAAACACCATATATTTT. Translating gives CASSMAGAGNTIYF.

This chain links TRBV18 with TRBJ1-4, with D unclear. The V end lost 2 bases, the J end lost 1 base, and 11 bases lay between the germline ends. From germline, CDR1 is KGHSH and CDR2 LQKENI. The CDR3 has 16 amino acids. CDR3 nucleotides: TGTGCCAGCTCACCATATCAGTTTGTAACTAATGAAAAACTGTTTTTT. This gives the protein CASSPYQFVTNEKLFF. Based on the CDR3 plus reference TRBV18 and TRBJ1-4, the full variable domain is NAGVMQNPRHLVRRRGQEARLRCSPMKGHSHVYWYRQLPEEGLKFMVYLQKENIIDESGMPKERFSAEFPKEGPSILRIQQVVRGDSAAYFCASSPYQFVTNEKLFFGSGTQLSVL.

This chain links TRBV2 with TRBJ1-1; possibly TRBD1 for D (6 bases). The CDR3 spans 14 residues. V dropped 6 bases and J dropped 7 bases, with 18 bases sitting between them. The germline V gene encodes CDR1 SNHLY and CDR2 FYNNEI. The CDR3 loop is CASSSAQGISEAFF. CDR3 nucleotides: TGTGCCAGCAGCTCCGCCCAGGGGATTAGTGAAGCTTTCTTT.

The chain links TRBV6-5 to TRBJ2-5, with a tentative D call TRBD1 (5 bases). V lost 4 bases, J lost 5 bases, and 11 bases lay in between. CDR3 length: 13 amino acids. CDR1 is MNHEY, CDR2 SVGAGI, per germline. The CDR3 sequence: CASSSRERETQYF. For the CDR3, the DNA is TGTGCCAGCAGTTCCAGGGAACGGGAGACCCAGTACTTC.

The chain joins TRBV7-6 to TRBJ2-1; tentative D call: TRBD2 (6 bases). Per the germline V gene, CDR1 is SGHVS and CDR2 is FNYEAQ. This CDR3 has 16 amino acids. Trimming left V 0 bases short and J 3 bases short, with 12 bases between. The CDR3 here is CASSLALSGLYNEQFF. The DNA for the CDR3 is TGTGCCAGCAGCTTAGCGCTCAGCGGGCTCTACAATGAGCAGTTCTTC.

This rearrangement joins TRBV11-2 to TRBJ2-7; the match to TRBD1 covers 9 bases. The J segment lost 5 bases and the V segment lost 5 bases, leaving 7 bases of the junction unmatched. Per the germline V gene, CDR1 is SGHAT and CDR2 is FQNNGV. The CDR3 consists of 14 residues. DNA of the CDR3: TGTGCCAGCAGCCAGGACAGGGGCTACCACGAGCAGTACTTC. It encodes CASSQDRGYHEQYF.

This chain connects TRBV7-6 to TRBJ2-1; 7 bases align to TRBD1. The CDR3 length is 16 residues. With 5 bases clipped from V and 1 base from J, the junction kept 8 bases outside the gene matches. CDR1 and CDR2 from the germline V gene are SGHVS and FNYEAQ. For the CDR3, the DNA is TGTGCCAGCAGCCGGAACAGGGGTGGGTCCTACAATGAGCAGTTCTTC. Protein sequence: CASSRNRGGSYNEQFF.

DNA for the CDR3: TGTGCCTGGAGACTTAGCGGGCTCACAGATACGCAGTATTTT. Translation: CAWRLSGLTDTQYF. The chain joins TRBV30 to TRBJ2-3, with 7 bases lining up with TRBD2. V dropped 3 bases and J dropped 2; count of bases not matched to a gene: 5. CDR3 length: 14 residues. Germline assignment: CDR1 GTSNPN and CDR2 SVGIG (reference sequence).

The chain carries TRBV19 and TRBJ1-1, with D uncertain. The CDR3 is 10 amino acids. V was pared by 5 bases and J by 5 bases, with 3 bases between. Germline V gives CDR1 LNHDA, CDR2 SQIVND (reference sequence). The CDR3 is CASSRTEAFF. CDR3 coding DNA: TGTGCCAGTAGTCGGACTGAAGCTTTCTTT.

V and J are TRBV30 and TRBJ1-1, with 7 bases matching TRBD1. There are 13 residues in the CDR3. Germline values: CDR1 GTSNPN, CDR2 SVGIG (reference sequence). With V trimmed by 6 bases and J by 1 base, 5 bases remained unmatched. In nucleotides, the CDR3 is TGTGCCTGTTTACAGGGGTGGAACACTGAAGCTTTCTTT. Amino acids: CACLQGWNTEAFF.

The chain is built from TRBV28 and TRBJ2-1; the match to TRBD2 covers 11 bases. Trimming removed 6 bases from V and 4 bases from J; junction bases left unmatched: 8. The CDR3 loop spans 16 amino acids. In germline, CDR1 is MDHEN, CDR2 SYDVKM. CDR3 sequence reads: CASSRARTSGYNEQFF. CDR3 DNA: TGTGCCAGCAGCCGAGCCCGGACTAGCGGGTACAATGAGCAGTTCTTC.

The chain uses TRBV4-1 and TRBJ1-3; D ambiguous. This CDR3 contains 15 residues. CDR1 MGHRA and CDR2 YSYEKL come from the germline V gene. Deletions cut 4 bases from V and 2 bases from J, with 12 bases between. The CDR3 sequence: CASSLTEGPGNTIYF. The CDR3 DNA sequence: TGCGCCAGCAGCCTGACCGAGGGTCCTGGAAACACCATATATTTT.

The V call is TRBV7-2, the J call TRBJ2-3, with a tentative D call TRBD1 (5 bases). CDR3 length equals 15 residues. V shed 5 bases and J shed 4 bases, with 16 bases lying between them. Germline CDR1 is SGHTA and CDR2 is FQGNSA. The CDR3, as DNA: TGTGCCAGCAGCACCGGGTCTCAGGGCGCAGATACGCAGTATTTT. Translating gives CASSTGSQGADTQYF.

This chain links TRBV9 with TRBJ1-4, with 7 bases lining up with TRBD1. Germline CDR1 reads SGDLS; CDR2 reads YYNGEE. The CDR3 extends over 15 amino acids. V trimming: 3 bases; J trimming: 6 bases; junction bases outside the gene matches: 8. CDR3 sequence: CASSGETGADEKLFF. The CDR3 DNA reads TGTGCCAGCAGCGGGGAAACAGGGGCGGATGAAAAACTGTTTTTT.

The CDR3 sequence: CASSDQGTTKHEQFF. CDR3 nucleotides: TGTGCCAGCAGTGACCAAGGGACTACAAAGCATGAGCAGTTCTTC. The J gene is TRBJ2-1, the V gene TRBV6-4; 7 bases match TRBD2. The germline V gene encodes CDR1 MRHNA and CDR2 SNTAGT. The CDR3 consists of 15 residues. V lost 2 bases to trimming and J lost 8 bases; unmatched junction nucleotides: 9.

The V gene is TRBV5-1, the J gene TRBJ2-2; D might be TRBD2 (6 bases). V was trimmed by 7 bases and J by 3 bases, leaving 10 bases between them. The CDR3 extends over 13 amino acids. Germline loops: CDR1 SGHRS, CDR2 YFSETQ. The CDR3: CASRTTDTGELFF. The CDR3 DNA reads as TGCGCCAGCCGGACTACTGACACCGGGGAGCTGTTTTTT. The full variable domain, rest sourced from reference TRBV5-1 and TRBJ2-2, is KAGVTQTPRYLIKTRGQQVTLSCSPISGHRSVSWYQQTPGQGLQFLFEYFSETQRNKGNFPGRFSGRQFSNSRSEMNVSTLELGDSALYLCASRTTDTGELFFGEGSRLTVL.

The chain recombines TRBV7-2 with TRBJ2-3; tentative D call: TRBD2 (6 bases). Trimming took off 5 bases at V and 0 bases at J, with 15 bases between the two ends. The CDR3 covers 16 residues. Germline CDR1 SGHTA, CDR2 FQGNSA. The CDR3 here is CASSPRTTLSTDTQYF. The CDR3 DNA sequence: TGTGCCAGCAGCCCCCGGACTACCTTAAGCACAGATACGCAGTATTTT.

The V and J genes are TRBV5-8 and TRBJ2-3; D is uncertain. Germline V CDR1 and CDR2: SGHTS, YDEGEE. The CDR3 runs to 15 residues. With 1 base removed from V and 4 bases from J, the gap between germline ends came to 13 bases. The CDR3 bases are TGTGCCAGCAGCTTGCCCCCCGTGGGCGCAGATACGCAGTATTTT. It specifies CASSLPPVGADTQYF. Full variable domain (missing parts from reference TRBV5-8 and TRBJ2-3): EAGVTQSPTHLIKTRGQQATLRCSPISGHTSVYWYQQALGLGLQFLLWYDEGEERNRGNFPPRFSGRQFPNYSSELNVNALELEDSALYLCASSLPPVGADTQYFGPGTRLTVL.

V and J are TRBV28 and TRBJ2-7; D is uncertain. CDR1 is MDHEN and CDR2 is SYDVKM in the germline V gene. Trimming stripped 2 bases from V and 2 bases from J, with 16 bases between. CDR3 length: 16 residues. Written as DNA, the CDR3 is TGTGCCAGCAGTTTACCCTCCTCAGTGGGCCCCTACGAGCAGTACGTC. Amino acids: CASSLPSSVGPYEQYV.

The chain carries TRBV18 and TRBJ1-4; 7 bases match TRBD1. The germline gives CDR1 KGHSH, CDR2 LQKENI. The ends lost 3 bases at V and 5 bases at J; junction bases unmatched: 3. The CDR3 has 14 amino acids. For the CDR3, the DNA is TGTGCCAGCTCACCCGAGACAGGGAATGAAAAACTGTTTTTT. Amino acids: CASSPETGNEKLFF.

This rearrangement joins TRBV11-2 to TRBJ2-1; TRBD2 is a possible D gene (5 bases). Germline values: CDR1 SGHAT, CDR2 FQNNGV. The ends were cut back, 3 bases at V and 8 bases at J, with 11 bases in the middle. The CDR3 consists of 13 residues. As DNA, the CDR3 is TGTGCCAGCAGCTTTAGTAGCGTCCATGAGCAGTTCTTC. Protein sequence: CASSFSSVHEQFF.

V gene TRBV7-6 combines with J gene TRBJ1-2; tentative D call: TRBD1 (5 bases). V lost 5 bases, J lost 2 bases, and 15 bases lay in between. This CDR3 region has 15 residues. Germline assignment: CDR1 SGHVS and CDR2 FNYEAQ. The CDR3 sequence is CASSQNPGGNYGYTF. The CDR3 DNA reads as TGTGCCAGCAGCCAAAATCCGGGGGGGAACTATGGCTACACCTTC.

This chain links TRBV6-5 with TRBJ2-7; the D is unclear. Per germline, CDR1 MNHEY and CDR2 SVGAGI. The CDR3 is 11 amino acids. V dropped 5 bases and J dropped 6 bases, with 8 bases sitting between them. The CDR3 DNA follows: TGTGCCAGCAGTGAGTATGGCGAGCAGTACTTC. It translates to CASSEYGEQYF.

The chain has TRBV10-3 and TRBJ2-7; D ambiguous. This CDR3 has 13 residues. Germline CDR1 reads ENHRY; CDR2 reads SYGVKD. The germline V and J ends were trimmed by 0 bases and 1 base, with 4 bases remaining between them. CDR3 DNA sequence: TGTGCCATCAGTGAGTCCGGGTCCTACGAGCAGTACTTC. Translated, it gives CAISESGSYEQYF.

A word on this clone: The DNA is omitted, as the CDR3 cannot be located on it reliably, and the CDR3 follows TCRdb's listing. The CDR3 region is CSVGAGATYATILF. The gene calls are TRBV29-1 and TRBJ1-2; the table's D call of TRBD1 was not tested on the DNA. CDR1 and CDR2 from the germline V gene are SQVTM and ANQGSEA. The CDR3 is 14 residues long, counting both termini.

This chain joins TRBV21-1 and TRBJ1-2; TRBD1, the D gene given by the table, was not confirmed from the DNA. TRBV21-1 is flagged as a pseudogene. The CDR3 covers 14 residues. The CDR3 loop reads CASSPSGQGSGYTF. DNA of the CDR3: TGTGCCAGCAGCCCTTCGGGACAGGGTTCTGGCTACACCTTC.

This chain joins TRBV7-9 and TRBJ2-2; 9 bases are a match to TRBD1. Germline assignment: CDR1 SEHNR and CDR2 FQNEAQ (reference sequence). This CDR3 is built from 15 residues. Germline trimming cut 8 bases from V and 3 bases from J; bases unmatched to any gene: 7. DNA of the CDR3: TGTGCCAGCCGACCGGGACAGGGCTACACCGGGGAGCTGTTTTTT. Translating gives CASRPGQGYTGELFF.

V gene TRBV29-1 combines with J gene TRBJ2-2, with no clear D. CDR3 length: 13 residues. The ends were cut back, 4 bases at V and 4 bases at J, with 10 bases in the middle. CDR1 and CDR2 (germline): SQVTM, ANQGSEA. The CDR3 loop is CSVATPPTGELFF. The CDR3 nucleotides read TGCAGCGTTGCGACTCCACCCACCGGGGAGCTGTTTTTT.

The chain uses TRBV7-2 and TRBJ1-2; D perhaps matches TRBD1 (5 bases). The CDR3 is made up of 14 amino acids. V lost 5 bases and J lost 2, with 12 bases in between. CDR1 and CDR2 from the germline V gene are SGHTA and FQGNSA. DNA of the CDR3: TGTGCCAGCAGCCTCGACAGTGCCAACTATGGCTACACCTTC. It encodes CASSLDSANYGYTF.